The 10 T cell receptor beta chains below come from one sample, sequenced in a study of T cell responses to AZD1222 COVID-19 vaccine. Generated by immunoSEQ multiplex PCR, the TCRdb table keeps only in-frame clones and is missing some. The sample shows fewer than 150,000 clones, 70% to 90% of them seen only once. The input for sequencing was peripheral blood, taken 28 days after the second AZD1222 dose. The receptors were gathered from an adult who received the AZD1222 COVID-19 vaccine.

V is TRBV19 and J is TRBJ2-3, with D perhaps TRBD2 (6 bases). CDR3 length equals 15 residues. CDR1 and CDR2 from the germline V gene are LNHDA and SQIVND (reference sequence). V was pared by 10 bases and J by 0 bases, with 17 bases between. DNA for the CDR3: TGTGCCACCGAGCCGGGGGTGCCTAGCACAGATACGCAGTATTTT. It codes for CATEPGVPSTDTQYF.

V gene TRBV7-3 combines with J gene TRBJ2-3; a possible D gene is TRBD2 (5 bases). The CDR3 totals 16 residues. V lost 1 base and J lost 2, with 13 bases in between. Germline V lookup: CDR1 SGHTA, CDR2 FQGTGA. The CDR3 spells CASSLISSGYTDTQYF. The CDR3, as DNA: TGTGCCAGCAGCTTAATATCCTCGGGATACACAGATACGCAGTATTTT.

The chain uses TRBV4-1 and TRBJ1-3; D unresolved. Germline V gene lookup returns CDR1 MGHRA and CDR2 YSYEKL. V was shortened by 0 bases and J by 0 bases, with 6 bases between the two germline ends. CDR3 length: 15 residues. The CDR3 sequence is CASSQDSNSGNTIYF. In DNA, the CDR3 is TGCGCCAGCAGCCAAGATAGTAACTCTGGAAACACCATATATTTT.

The rearrangement links TRBV7-3 to TRBJ2-5; 7 bases fit TRBD1. CDR1 and CDR2 (germline): SGHTA, FQGTGA. Trimming cost V 3 bases and J 3 bases; bases outside gene matches: 1. This CDR3 spans 13 amino acids. CDR3: CASSLGQKETQYF. The CDR3 DNA reads TGTGCCAGCAGCTTGGGACAGAAAGAGACCCAGTACTTC.

This clone was counted a single time. The chain combines TRBV11-2 with TRBJ2-5; 8 nucleotides agree with TRBD2. CDR1 is SGHAT and CDR2 is FQNNGV in the germline V gene. V trimming: 5 bases; J trimming: 4 bases; junction bases outside the gene matches: 12. The CDR3 covers 16 residues. This chain's CDR3 is CASSRGGGGSSETQYF. The CDR3 DNA is TGTGCCAGCAGCCGAGGTGGCGGGGGGTCGTCAGAGACCCAGTACTTC.

The V call is TRBV12-5, the J call TRBJ2-7, with TRBD1 matching 8 bases. Germline CDR1 reads LGHNT; CDR2 reads FRNRAP. The CDR3 length is 13 residues. The CDR3 bases are TGTGCCATAGATTCTGGGACAGGCTACGAGCAGTACTTC. This gives the protein CAIDSGTGYEQYF.

This sequence joins TRBV28 and TRBJ1-2, with TRBD1 as a possible D gene (5 bases). Germline CDR1 and CDR2: MDHEN and SYDVKM. Trimming pared 5 bases from V and 7 bases from J, leaving 17 bases between. The length of the CDR3 is 14 residues. Here the CDR3 DNA reads TGTGCCAGCAGTCCAACGCGGGGGATCGGTGGCTACACCTTC. Translation gives CASSPTRGIGGYTF.

The genes are TRBV3-1 (or the pseudogene TRBV3-2) and TRBJ1-1; maybe TRBD1 (5 bases). The CDR3 consists of 15 residues. In germline, CDR1 is LGHDT, CDR2 YNNKEL (reference sequence). Trimming shortened V by 1 base and J by 8 bases, and 17 bases separated the two germline ends. CDR3: CASSQGGTTTGEAFF. The CDR3 DNA reads as TGTGCCAGCAGCCAAGGTGGGACTACGACGGGAGAAGCTTTCTTT.

This clone was seen once. The chain uses TRBV19 and TRBJ2-5, with D perhaps being TRBD1 or TRBD2 (6 bases each). Germline V gene lookup returns CDR1 LNHDA and CDR2 SQIVND (reference sequence). There are 16 residues in the CDR3. V gave up 7 bases and J gave up 1 base, with 19 bases separating them. CDR3 sequence: CASTMRGWGAQETQYF. DNA for the CDR3: TGTGCCAGTACCATGCGAGGTTGGGGGGCCCAAGAGACCCAGTACTTC.

This chain joins TRBV3-1 (or the pseudogene TRBV3-2) and TRBJ2-7; 9 nucleotides match TRBD2. V lost 0 bases, J lost 6 bases, and 12 bases stayed unmatched. The CDR3 loop spans 17 amino acids. In germline, CDR1 is LGHDT, CDR2 YNNKEL (reference sequence). The CDR3 region is CASSQDGVGAGGAEQYF. CDR3 sequence (DNA): TGTGCCAGCAGCCAAGATGGGGTAGGAGCGGGAGGAGCCGAGCAGTACTTC.